The 10 T cell receptor beta chains in this list originate from one sample, sequenced in a study of cytomegalovirus exposure and HLA in healthy donors. Researchers ran the PCR with 60 Vbeta and 13 Jbeta primers. Libraries were prepared by immunoSEQ multiplex PCR; TCRdb keeps only in-frame clonotypes and omits some of them. Found here are roughly 120,000 clones, around three quarters of them singletons; the top ten hold approximately 2%. Source material: PBMCs. The receptor source for this set is a young man in good health and CMV-seronegative.

This chain connects TRBV7-8 to TRBJ2-3; D is perhaps TRBD1 (5 bases). The V gene's germline CDR1 is SGHVS and CDR2 FQNEAQ. This CDR3 has 16 amino acids. V was pared by 5 bases and J by 5 bases, with 20 bases between. For the CDR3, the DNA is TGTGCCAGCAGCCTGGGAAGGACACTTTCGGAAGATACGCAGTATTTT. It is translated as CASSLGRTLSEDTQYF.

The chain joins TRBV7-9 to TRBJ2-7; 7 bases map to TRBD2. In germline, CDR1 is SEHNR, CDR2 FQNEAQ (reference sequence). This CDR3 contains 15 residues. The junction had 11 bases not matched to a gene; V was cut back by 0 bases and J by 9 bases. The CDR3 DNA follows: TGTGCCAGCAGCTTAGCGGGAAGGACTAGTACCCTGCAGTACGTC. This codes for CASSLAGRTSTLQYV.

The chain combines TRBV9 with TRBJ1-1, with 7 bases matching TRBD1. The CDR3 contains 17 residues. J was trimmed by 0 bases and V by 0 bases; bases with no gene match: 8. Germline lookup yields CDR1 SGDLS and CDR2 YYNGEE. CDR3 coding DNA: TGTGCCAGCAGCGTAGGGCCTCCGGGACAGATGAACACTGAAGCTTTCTTT. Amino acid sequence: CASSVGPPGQMNTEAFF.

This clone was counted only a few times. The genes are TRBV28 and TRBJ1-4, with 8 bases matching TRBD1. Germline V gene data show CDR1 as MDHEN and CDR2 as SYDVKM. The J segment lost 6 bases and the V segment lost 2 bases, leaving 5 bases of the junction unmatched. The CDR3 has 15 residues. The CDR3 DNA is TGTGCCAGCAGTTTAGGCGGGACAGGTGATGAAAAACTGTTTTTT. Translation: CASSLGGTGDEKLFF.

The chain has TRBV2 and TRBJ2-1, with 9 bases that match TRBD2. The CDR3 totals 16 residues. Germline V gene lookup returns CDR1 SNHLY and CDR2 FYNNEI. The V and J ends lost 2 bases and 4 bases, in that order; junction bases with no gene match: 6. CDR3 region: CASSEIGGRVYNEQFF. CDR3 sequence (DNA): TGTGCCAGCAGTGAAATCGGCGGGAGGGTTTACAATGAGCAGTTCTTC.

This chain links TRBV7-9 with TRBJ2-2, with TRBD1 identical over 7 bases. The trim removed 7 bases at V and 11 bases at J, leaving 10 bases unmatched. Germline CDR1 is SEHNR and CDR2 is FQNEAQ (reference sequence). The CDR3 totals 13 residues. CDR3 protein: CASTGQLVRELFF. The CDR3 DNA follows: TGTGCCAGCACGGGACAGCTTGTAAGAGAGCTGTTTTTT.

The chain carries TRBV18 and TRBJ2-7, with D possibly matching TRBD2 (5 bases). CDR3 length equals 14 residues. Germline assignment: CDR1 KGHSH and CDR2 LQKENI. V lost 6 bases and J lost 1, with 13 bases in between. The CDR3 bases are TGTGCCAGCTCCCCAGAGGGTATTTCCTACGAGCAGTACTTC. Its translation: CASSPEGISYEQYF.

The chain employs TRBV28 and TRBJ2-1, with D perhaps TRBD2 (6 bases). CDR1 is MDHEN and CDR2 is SYDVKM in the germline V gene. Trimming cost V 2 bases and J 6 bases, with 14 bases left between them. This CDR3 is 15 amino acids long. The CDR3 protein is CASSLGGSNSNEQFF. In nucleotides, the CDR3 is TGTGCCAGCAGTTTAGGAGGGAGTAATAGCAATGAGCAGTTCTTC.

As for this clone: The junction shows a germline mismatch at one end, possibly a read error. Other nucleotide sequences from this sample produce the same CDR3. The chain joins TRBV7-3 to TRBJ2-2, with 10 bases identical to TRBD2. The CDR3 covers 14 residues. Germline CDR1 reads SGHTA; CDR2 reads FQGTGA. The CDR3, as DNA: TGCGCCAGCGCTAGCGGGAGAAACACCGGGGAGCTGTTTTTT. It codes for CASASGRNTGELFF.

This clone was seen a handful of times. The gene calls are TRBV6-5 and TRBJ1-5; TRBD1 is a possible D gene (6 bases). This CDR3 comprises 14 residues. Germline V gives CDR1 MNHEY, CDR2 SVGAGI. V gave up 5 bases and J gave up 3 bases, with 11 bases separating them. CDR3 loop: CASSHGQHNQPQHF. The DNA of the CDR3 is TGTGCCAGCAGTCACGGACAGCACAATCAGCCCCAGCATTTT.